This record looks at one T cell receptor beta chain sequence and its context. Its antigen remains undetermined. Base qualities were left out, and no much larger clone turns up one base away. The data are from a study of blood T cell repertoires in COVID-19 (dated by TCRdb to the early 2020s). For the study in its entirety: Collaborator samples came from the United States, Italy and Spain and covered acute and convalescent phases of COVID-19. The prospective study material was composed of cDNA or gDNA derived from T cells, B-cell-depleted T cells, or PBMCs. A de-identified subject ID, COVID-19 status, age in years and sex were almost always included in the sample metadata. The dataset comprised deeply sampled blood TCRbeta repertoires from subjects exposed to, actively infected with, or recovered from COVID-19. HLA class I and class II types, where available, came from metadata supplied by the sample provider rather than from assay-based typing. Samples came from the ongoing ImmuneRACE study (first 160 participants) plus 1,254 subjects from 6 global collaborators. A freely available public database, intended as a resource for researchers studying the immune response to SARS-CoV-2, is where the repertoires were released. General findings and caveats noted by the study authors: The quantity of clinical and demographic metadata differed by source and by participant and was supplied without curation.

In Seattle, one collaborating source enrolled patients while the infection was active and tracked those patients longitudinally over the course of disease. Collaborating institutions collected whole blood in K2EDTA tubes following their own protocols. For TCRbeta analysis, collaborator samples were shipped as frozen whole blood, as isolated PBMCs, or as DNA extracted from either sample type. TCRbeta CDR3 regions were amplified from genomic DNA by means of the immunoSEQ Assay, a bias-controlled multiplex PCR. The study's own analysis went as follows. The number of nucleated cells in each sample was estimated from the amplification of reference gene primers within the assay. To quantify the absolute abundance of each unique TCRbeta CDR3 rearrangement, sequence reads were collapsed and filtered. For each sample, productive Simpson clonality was calculated by taking the square root of Simpson's diversity index across productive rearrangements. TCRdb stores this immuneACCESS table with in-frame sequences only. Part of the clones is absent; in the studies checked, under half of the shortfall reflects unresolved V genes, and no reason is known for the rest. D and trimming were read from the DNA, whereas the V and J calls and clone size are those reported in that table. This sample lists about 130,000 clones; more than 75% were detected once. Of the sample, roughly 10% falls within the top ten clones.

Including cysteine and phenylalanine, the CDR3 has 15 amino acids. The CDR3 DNA has 45 bases and is translated from base 1. Germline trimming amounts to 2 bases on V and 5 bases on J, with 6 as the count of junction bases outside the gene matches. The CDR1 and CDR2 encoded by the germline V gene (reference sequence) are LGHDT and YNNKEL. This TCR came from a woman aged 70-85 years with COVID-19, enrolled during active disease. The chain links TRBV3-1 (or the pseudogene TRBV3-2) with TRBJ1-2, with TRBD1 matching 9 junction bases. Specimen: peripheral blood. For the CDR3, the sequence is CASSQMRDRVYGYTF. The base sequence is TGTGCCAGCAGCCAAATGAGGGACAGGGTTTATGGCTACACCTTC.